This entry lists 30 T cell receptor beta chains sequenced from one sample in a study of shared clonotypes between healthy human individuals. Sequenced by immunoSEQ multiplex PCR; TCRdb stores in-frame clones only, minus some. The data contain 950,000 to 1,200,000 clones, around 77% of them singletons. Sequencing input: memory CD4+ T cells from PBMCs. Subset given: CD45RA-negative fraction. These receptors were obtained from a young man in good health. Some clones in this sample may be carry-over from other donors' samples.

The rearrangement joins TRBV4-3 to TRBJ2-3; D ambiguous. This CDR3 has 13 amino acids. V was cut by 2 bases and J by 4 bases, with 7 bases left in between. Germline V gives CDR1 LGHNA, CDR2 YSLEER. The CDR3 sequence: CASSQSLADTQYF. In DNA form, the CDR3 reads TGCGCCAGCAGCCAATCACTTGCAGATACGCAGTATTTT.

The chain joins TRBV2 to TRBJ2-7; the D is unclear. This CDR3 is 14 amino acids long. Trimming took 6 bases from V and 5 from J, leaving 17 bases between them. Germline values: CDR1 SNHLY, CDR2 FYNNEI. CDR3 sequence: CASRIGPMWNEQYF. CDR3 nucleotides: TGTGCCAGCAGGATAGGGCCGATGTGGAACGAGCAGTACTTC.

This clone was recorded a few times. This sequence joins TRBV5-4 and TRBJ2-7, with 8 bases fitting TRBD2. V shed 3 bases, J shed 1 base, and the junction held 6 bases outside the gene matches. This CDR3 has 15 residues. Germline CDR1 reads SGHNT; CDR2 reads YYREEE (reference sequence). For the CDR3, the DNA is TGTGCCAGCAGCTCCCCAGAGCGGGAGTCCTACGAGCAGTACTTC. Amino acids: CASSSPERESYEQYF.

The CDR3 spells CASSYAPGGTNEQFF. The CDR3 coding sequence is TGTGCCAGCAGTTACGCTCCCGGAGGGACCAATGAGCAGTTCTTC. J is TRBJ2-1 and V is TRBV6-5, with D perhaps matching TRBD2 (6 bases). Germline values: CDR1 MNHEY, CDR2 SVGAGI. The CDR3 is made up of 15 amino acids. The V end lost 2 bases, the J end lost 6 bases, and 14 bases lay between the germline ends.

The table lists this clone with a few counts. The V gene is TRBV6-1, the J gene TRBJ1-2; D is unclear. There are 13 residues in the CDR3. V shed 6 bases and J shed 2 bases, with 10 bases lying between them. From germline, CDR1 is MNHNS and CDR2 SASEGT. CDR3 in amino acids: CASRVTANYGYTF. DNA of the CDR3: TGTGCCAGCAGGGTAACAGCAAACTATGGCTACACCTTC.

The rearrangement uses TRBV4-2 and TRBJ2-1; 11 bases match TRBD2. V lost 4 bases to trimming and J lost 12 bases; unmatched junction nucleotides: 14. Germline assignment: CDR1 LGHNA and CDR2 YNFKEQ. The CDR3 is made up of 16 amino acids. CDR3 nucleotides: TGTGCCAGCAGCCTTACCGGGACTAGCGGAACGGTGGGGCAGTTCTTC. Its translation is CASSLTGTSGTVGQFF.

The J gene is TRBJ1-4, the V gene TRBV11-2; the match to TRBD1 covers 7 bases. Germline assignment: CDR1 SGHAT and CDR2 FQNNGV. V lost 3 bases to trimming and J lost 8 bases; unmatched junction nucleotides: 9. The CDR3 is 15 residues long. CDR3 DNA: TGTGCCAGCAGCTTTTCCGCAGGAGGGGGCGAAAAACTGTTTTTT. Protein product: CASSFSAGGGEKLFF.

The J gene is TRBJ2-5, the V gene TRBV7-8, with 7 bases lining up with TRBD2. CDR1 and CDR2 (germline): SGHVS, FQNEAQ. This CDR3 is built from 19 residues. Trimming cost V 7 bases and J 5 bases; bases outside gene matches: 25. The CDR3 region is CASNSWTRGRGRGDETQYF. As DNA, the CDR3 is TGTGCCAGCAACTCCTGGACGCGCGGGCGCGGGAGAGGTGACGAGACCCAGTACTTC. Using reference TRBV7-8 and TRBJ2-5 for the parts outside the CDR3, the full variable domain is GAGVSQSPRYKVAKRGQDVALRCDPISGHVSLFWYQQALGQGPEFLTYFQNEAQLDKSGLPSDRFFAERPEGSVSTLKIQRTQQEDSAVYLCASNSWTRGRGRGDETQYFGPGTRLLVL.

Remarks on this clone: Other DNA sequences in the sample encode the same CDR3. This sequence joins TRBV4-1 and TRBJ1-4; 9 nucleotides line up with TRBD1. The CDR3 is 14 amino acids. The V and J ends lost 3 bases and 8 bases, in that order; junction bases with no gene match: 4. The germline V gene encodes CDR1 MGHRA and CDR2 YSYEKL. The CDR3 DNA follows: TGCGCCAGCAGCCAGGACAGGGGCCGGGAAAAACTGTTTTTT. Translating gives CASSQDRGREKLFF.

As DNA, the CDR3 is TGTGCCAGCAGTTTATCTGGGACTAGCAGGCCCGAGCAGTACTTC. Encoded protein: CASSLSGTSRPEQYF. The chain recombines TRBV27 with TRBJ2-5; 9 bases are a match to TRBD2. The DNA end is a closer match to TRBJ2-7, so the J assignment may be wrong. CDR1 is MNHEY, CDR2 SMNVEV, per germline (reference sequence). The CDR3 extends over 15 amino acids.

As concerns this clone: Other nucleotide sequences in the sample specify the same CDR3. The chain combines TRBV7-8 with TRBJ2-1, with TRBD2 identical over 7 bases. Trimming at V came to 2 bases and at J to 0 bases, leaving 1 base not matched to a gene. This CDR3 has 15 amino acids. The germline CDR1 and CDR2 sequences are SGHVS and FQNEAQ. CDR3 nucleotide sequence: TGTGCCAGCAGCTTACGCGGGGGCTCCTACAATGAGCAGTTCTTC. It translates to CASSLRGGSYNEQFF.

The rearrangement uses TRBV28 and TRBJ2-7; D remains unclear. V was clipped by 5 bases and J by 4 bases, with 15 bases between them. The CDR3 is made up of 14 amino acids. Germline-derived CDR1 and CDR2 are MDHEN and SYDVKM. CDR3 nucleotide sequence: TGTGCCAGCAGTCCGACCCCCATGAGGTACGAGCAGTACTTC. Amino acids: CASSPTPMRYEQYF.

CDR3 residues: CSSEPGTGADTQYF. CDR3 in DNA: TGCAGCTCTGAACCCGGGACAGGTGCGGATACGCAGTATTTT. This chain connects TRBV29-1 to TRBJ2-3; 8 bases line up with TRBD1. With 8 bases clipped from V and 6 bases from J, the junction kept 13 bases outside the gene matches. Germline assignment: CDR1 SQVTM and CDR2 ANQGSEA. The CDR3 has 14 amino acids.

Only one count was recorded for this clone. This sequence joins TRBV6-4 and TRBJ2-1, with D maybe TRBD2 (6 bases). Trimming pared 7 bases from V and 0 bases from J, leaving 13 bases between. This CDR3 has 15 amino acids. CDR1 is MRHNA, CDR2 SNTAGT, per germline. The CDR3 coding sequence is TGTGCCAGCATCCTTTGGCGGGGCTCCTACAATGAGCAGTTCTTC. Amino acid sequence: CASILWRGSYNEQFF.

The rearrangement uses TRBV14 and TRBJ2-4, with D unresolved. Germline CDR1 and CDR2: SGHDN and FVKESK. The germline V and J ends were trimmed by 1 base and 1 base, with 17 bases remaining between them. There are 18 residues in the CDR3. CDR3 sequence reads: CASSQGNPIHRAKNIQYF. The CDR3 nucleotides read TGTGCCAGCAGCCAAGGAAACCCGATTCATAGGGCCAAAAACATTCAGTACTTC.

CDR3 sequence (DNA): TGTGCCATCACCAAGGGGCGCGCAGATACGCAGTATTTT. This encodes CAITKGRADTQYF. The chain recombines TRBV10-3 with TRBJ2-3; D is perhaps TRBD1 (5 bases). The V gene's germline CDR1 is ENHRY and CDR2 SYGVKD. V shed 7 bases and J shed 4 bases, with 12 bases lying between them. The CDR3 has 13 residues.

This clone was seen a few times. The chain has TRBV7-9 and TRBJ1-4; the D gene is possibly TRBD1 (6 bases). The CDR3 runs 14 residues. Looked up from germline, CDR1 is SEHNR and CDR2 is FQNEAQ (reference sequence). With 1 base removed from V and 10 bases from J, the gap between germline ends came to 13 bases. The CDR3 DNA sequence: TGTGCCAGCAGCTTAGGGGGGCTCGGCGGAAAACTGTTTTTT. It translates to CASSLGGLGGKLFF.

For this clone: The identical CDR3 is also encoded by other nucleotide sequences in the sample. The chain recombines TRBV18 with TRBJ2-3; D unresolved. Germline CDR1 and CDR2: KGHSH and LQKENI. The CDR3 contains 16 residues. V shed 2 bases and J shed 1 base, with 13 bases lying between them. CDR3 in DNA: TGTGCCAGCTCACCAACTTTGACAAGCGGCACAGATACGCAGTATTTT. This sequence encodes CASSPTLTSGTDTQYF.

This clone was recorded once. This chain uses TRBV28 with TRBJ2-5; 7 bases align to TRBD2. CDR1 and CDR2 (germline): MDHEN, SYDVKM. This CDR3 has 17 residues. The V and J ends lost 11 bases and 0 bases, in that order; junction bases with no gene match: 18. CDR3 DNA: TGTGCCTTAGGTCCAGCGGGAAGCGTCGGCTACCAAGAGACCCAGTACTTC. Translating gives CALGPAGSVGYQETQYF. Full variable domain (missing parts from reference TRBV28 and TRBJ2-5): DVKVTQSSRYLVKRTGEKVFLECVQDMDHENMFWYRQDPGLGLRLIYFSYDVKMKEKGDIPEGYSVSREKKERFSLILESASTNQTSMYLCALGPAGSVGYQETQYFGPGTRLLVL.

Comment on this clone: At the DNA level, this CDR3 is encoded by other sequences in the same sample as well. This sequence joins TRBV15 and TRBJ1-5; D uncertain. Trimming left V 4 bases short and J 0 bases short, with 7 bases between. CDR1 LNHNV and CDR2 YYDKDF come from the germline V gene (reference sequence). CDR3 size: 14 residues. CDR3 loop: CATSTGYSNQPQHF. CDR3 in DNA: TGTGCCACCAGCACCGGGTATAGCAATCAGCCCCAGCATTTT.

V is TRBV7-2 and J is TRBJ1-4; D possibly corresponds to TRBD1 (6 bases). This CDR3 is 14 amino acids long. V lost 5 bases and J lost 8, with 15 bases in between. CDR1 SGHTA and CDR2 FQGNSA come from the germline V gene. The chain's CDR3 is CASSPLQGPEKLFF. The DNA of the CDR3 is TGTGCCAGCAGCCCATTGCAGGGGCCCGAAAAACTGTTTTTT.

This chain joins TRBV13 and TRBJ2-2; D possibly corresponds to TRBD1 (6 bases). Germline CDR1 and CDR2: PRHDT and FYEKMQ (reference sequence). V dropped 7 bases and J dropped 1 base, with 16 bases sitting between them. The CDR3 loop spans 16 amino acids. The CDR3 spells CASTYRGRGNTGELFF. As DNA, the CDR3 is TGTGCCAGCACCTATAGGGGCAGGGGGAACACCGGGGAGCTGTTTTTT. The full variable domain, its missing parts supplied by reference TRBV13 and TRBJ2-2, is AAGVIQSPRHLIKEKRETATLKCYPIPRHDTVYWYQQGPGQDPQFLISFYEKMQSDKGSIPDRFSAQQFSDYHSELNMSSLELGDSALYFCASTYRGRGNTGELFFGEGSRLTVL.

The chain recombines TRBV6-6 with TRBJ1-5; D gene ambiguous. The CDR3 has 13 residues. Germline CDR1 reads MNHNY; CDR2 reads SVGAGI (reference sequence). V was pared by 6 bases and J by 3 bases, with 9 bases between. CDR3 DNA sequence: TGTGCCAGCAGGACCGGGGACAATCAGCCCCAGCATTTT. Its translation: CASRTGDNQPQHF.

The chain carries TRBV9 and TRBJ2-3, with a possible D match to TRBD2 (5 bases). Germline lookup yields CDR1 SGDLS and CDR2 YYNGEE. The V end lost 2 bases, the J end lost 2 bases, and 18 bases lay between the germline ends. The CDR3 length is 17 residues. The CDR3 spells CASSVRGSGLHTDTQYF. CDR3 nucleotides: TGTGCCAGCAGCGTCCGAGGGAGCGGACTCCACACAGATACGCAGTATTTT.

The chain's CDR3 is CASRFTSETQYF. The CDR3 coding sequence is TGTGCCAGCAGATTTACCTCGGAGACCCAGTACTTC. The chain couples TRBV7-9 to TRBJ2-5; unclear D gene. This CDR3 is built from 12 residues. CDR1 and CDR2 (germline): SEHNR, FQNEAQ (reference sequence). Trimming took off 6 bases at V and 5 bases at J, with 10 bases between the two ends.

V usage is TRBV19 and J usage is TRBJ1-3, with 10 positions matching TRBD1. Losses at the gene ends were 7 bases for V and 3 bases for J; bases not matched to a gene: 3. The V gene's germline CDR1 is LNHDA and CDR2 SQIVND (reference sequence). CDR3 size: 14 residues. The CDR3 coding sequence is TGTGCCAGTAAAGGGACAGGGGTTGGAAACACCATATATTTT. It translates to CASKGTGVGNTIYF.

The chain carries TRBV6-1 and TRBJ1-1, with D uncertain. Trimming shortened V by 2 bases and J by 5 bases, and 6 bases separated the two germline ends. CDR1 and CDR2 from the germline V gene are MNHNS and SASEGT. This CDR3 comprises 12 residues. In DNA, the CDR3 is TGTGCCAGCAGTGAAACTTTTACTGAAGCTTTCTTT. Residues: CASSETFTEAFF.

The J gene is TRBJ2-5, the V gene TRBV7-9; the D call may be TRBD1 or TRBD2 (6 bases each). Germline CDR1 and CDR2: SEHNR and FQNEAQ (reference sequence). The CDR3 consists of 15 residues. V lost 10 bases to trimming and J lost 3 bases, with 21 bases between them. This CDR3 reads CATTRRGWGKETQYF. The CDR3 DNA reads TGTGCCACCACCCGGAGGGGGTGGGGGAAAGAGACCCAGTACTTC. Drawing the rest from reference TRBV7-9 and TRBJ2-5, the complete variable domain is DTGVSQNPRHKITKRGQNVTFRCDPISEHNRLYWYRQTLGQGPEFLTYFQNEAQLEKSRLLSDRFSAERPKGSFSTLEIQRTEQGDSAMYLCATTRRGWGKETQYFGPGTRLLVL.

A note on this clone: The same CDR3 also results from other DNA sequences found in this sample. The chain uses TRBV18 and TRBJ1-1, with D unclear. Trimming took 1 base from V and 4 from J, leaving 10 bases between them. CDR1 and CDR2 from the germline V gene are KGHSH and LQKENI. This CDR3 is 14 amino acids long. This CDR3 reads CASSPRVYATEAFF. The CDR3 bases are TGTGCCAGCTCACCACGGGTTTATGCCACTGAAGCTTTCTTT.

The chain combines TRBV4-2 with TRBJ2-2; 9 bases are shared with TRBD2. The V and J ends lost 3 bases and 1 base, in that order; junction bases with no gene match: 9. Germline CDR1 LGHNA, CDR2 YNFKEQ. The CDR3 runs 18 residues. CDR3 region: CASSQGSGLALNTGELFF. Here the CDR3 DNA reads TGTGCCAGCAGCCAGGGGTCGGGACTAGCTTTGAACACCGGGGAGCTGTTTTTT.